Included here is one TCR beta chain sequence, with context. The antigen remains unidentified. These data are taken from a study of cytomegalovirus exposure and HLA in healthy donors. Notes on the study in general: The study carried out a later analysis of TCR beta sequences. It associated approximately 15,000 of them with specific HLA alleles at a false discovery rate of 0.05. There were some public TCRs occurring in many donors, but most TCR sequences were rare. It was in a later analysis that TCR association rates were seen to vary by HLA locus, highest for DRB1 and lowest for HLA-C.

The primer mix had 60 Vbeta and 13 Jbeta primers. TCRdb's table, derived via immunoSEQ multiplex PCR, lists solely in-frame clones and lacks some. Of approximately 170,000 clones listed, over 80% are singletons. V lost 7 bases and J 5 bases, leaving 17 bases between the germline ends. The CDR3 loop spans 14 amino acids. CDR1 is SGHAT, CDR2 FQNNGV, per germline. The sample taken for sequencing was PBMCs. The genes are TRBV11-2 and TRBJ1-1; possibly TRBD1 for D (5 bases). This clonotype originated in a boy between 2 and 10 years old in good health and CMV-seronegative. The CDR3 region has the DNA TGTGCCAGCACCGAGGGGAGAGGGAGGACTGAAGCTTTCTTT. As protein: CASTEGRGRTEAFF.